What follows is one T cell receptor beta chain and its context. Its antigen is unidentified. This entry comes from a study of cytomegalovirus exposure and HLA in healthy donors. Overall study: For the roughly 390 genotyped donors, about 79% fell within the Caucasian-associated ancestry cluster.

Study results and caveats: Later analysis suggested links between common viral pathogens and several top significant clusters.

The PCR made use of 60 Vbeta and 13 Jbeta primers. Profiled with immunoSEQ multiplex PCR; TCRdb holds only in-frame clones, not every one. The sample consists of some 150,000 clones, over 65% of them appearing once. The TCR originated in a man aged 35-49 years in good health and CMV-seronegative. The sequencing input was PBMCs.

The CDR3 is CASSQDFGQGNTEAFF. The DNA for the CDR3 is TGCGCCAGCAGCCAAGATTTTGGACAGGGAAACACTGAAGCTTTCTTT. The rearrangement uses TRBV4-3 and TRBJ1-1; 8 bases agree with TRBD1. Trimming took 0 bases from V and 2 from J; bases not matched to a gene: 5. This CDR3 has 16 amino acids. Germline values: CDR1 LGHNA, CDR2 YSLEER.